The 10 T cell receptor beta chains in this list originate from one sample, sequenced in a study of blood T cell repertoires in COVID-19. Profiled with immunoSEQ multiplex PCR; TCRdb holds only in-frame clones, not every one. Here the sample spans about 470,000 clones, about nine tenths being singletons. Sequenced: PBMCs or T cells enriched from blood (not recorded which). The receptors derive from a woman aged 18-29 years who had recovered from COVID-19.

The CDR3 sequence: CATSSGGWSPLHF. CDR3 nucleotides: TGTGCCACCAGCAGTGGCGGTTGGTCACCCCTCCACTTT. This chain connects TRBV15 to TRBJ1-6; D call uncertain. In germline, CDR1 is LNHNV, CDR2 YYDKDF (reference sequence). The CDR3 consists of 13 residues. V lost 3 bases, J lost 10 bases, and 10 bases lay in between.

The V gene is TRBV5-6, the J gene TRBJ1-1, with 8 bases lining up with TRBD1. The CDR3 spans 15 residues. The germline V gene has CDR1 SGHDT and CDR2 YYEEEE. The J segment lost 5 bases and the V segment lost 5 bases, leaving 11 bases of the junction unmatched. CDR3 protein: CASSPPQGAETEAFF. The CDR3 nucleotides read TGTGCCAGCAGTCCTCCCCAGGGGGCAGAAACTGAAGCTTTCTTT.

The rearrangement links TRBV7-9 to TRBJ1-1, with TRBD1 matching 7 bases. There are 12 residues in the CDR3. J was trimmed by 10 bases and V by 1 base; bases with no gene match: 3. Germline CDR1 reads SEHNR; CDR2 reads FQNEAQ (reference sequence). CDR3 nucleotides: TGTGCCAGCAGCTTAGAGGGGGCTCGAGCTTTCTTT. Protein product: CASSLEGARAFF.

The chain couples TRBV28 to TRBJ1-2, with a possible D match to TRBD1 (6 bases). The CDR3 is 13 residues long. Trimming pared 5 bases from V and 4 bases from J, leaving 11 bases between. CDR1 is MDHEN, CDR2 SYDVKM, per germline. CDR3 in DNA: TGTGCCAGCAGTCCCGGGACACCCTATGGCTACACCTTC. This sequence encodes CASSPGTPYGYTF.

The V gene is TRBV11-2, the J gene TRBJ1-5; TRBD1 agrees at 7 bases. Trimming at V came to 6 bases and at J to 3 bases, leaving 8 bases not matched to a gene. The germline CDR1 and CDR2 sequences are SGHAT and FQNNGV. The CDR3 runs 15 residues. In nucleotides, the CDR3 is TGTGCCAGCAGGAATTGGGGACAGCCCAATCAGCCCCAGCATTTT. It codes for CASRNWGQPNQPQHF.

The chain employs TRBV4-1 and TRBJ2-1; possibly TRBD2 for D (7 bases). The CDR3 consists of 18 residues. Trimming took off 2 bases at V and 7 bases at J, with 24 bases between the two ends. CDR1 MGHRA and CDR2 YSYEKL come from the germline V gene. The CDR3 nucleotides read TGCGCCAGCAGCCAACGGGGCTGGGGGGGCTCTCCGGGTAATGAGCAGTTCTTC. This gives the protein CASSQRGWGGSPGNEQFF.

This chain links TRBV5-1 with TRBJ1-2; 7 bases align to TRBD1. Germline-derived CDR1 and CDR2 are SGHRS and YFSETQ. Trimming at V came to 3 bases and at J to 4 bases, leaving 9 bases not matched to a gene. The CDR3 is made up of 15 amino acids. This CDR3 reads CASSYTGTASYGYTF. The CDR3 DNA reads TGCGCCAGCAGCTATACCGGGACAGCATCCTATGGCTACACCTTC.

The chain recombines TRBV28 with TRBJ2-2; no definite D call. Germline V gives CDR1 MDHEN, CDR2 SYDVKM. Trimming left V 3 bases short and J 3 bases short, with 17 bases between. The CDR3 length is 17 residues. CDR3 region: CASSFDSRDIHTGELFF. DNA for the CDR3: TGTGCCAGCAGTTTTGATAGTAGAGACATCCACACCGGGGAGCTGTTTTTT.

The chain links TRBV7-6 to TRBJ2-5; 12 bases match TRBD2. This CDR3 spans 19 amino acids. Germline V gives CDR1 SGHVS, CDR2 FNYEAQ. V shed 5 bases and J 1 base; nucleotides not matched to a gene: 14. CDR3 nucleotides: TGTGCCAGCAGCCCTAGAGGGCTAGCGGGGGGGAATACCCAAGAGACCCAGTACTTC. This sequence encodes CASSPRGLAGGNTQETQYF.

The gene calls are TRBV7-6 and TRBJ2-4; D not certain. V was shortened by 1 base and J by 2 bases, with 15 bases between the two germline ends. In germline, CDR1 is SGHVS, CDR2 FNYEAQ. This CDR3 region has 17 residues. The chain's CDR3 is CASSLGAPPKPKNIQYF. The CDR3 bases are TGTGCCAGCAGCTTAGGAGCCCCTCCGAAACCCAAAAACATTCAGTACTTC. The entire variable domain, with the rest obtained from reference TRBV7-6 and TRBJ2-4, is as follows: GAGVSQSPRYKVTKRGQDVALRCDPISGHVSLYWYRQALGQGPEFLTYFNYEAQQDKSGLPNDRFSAERPEGSISTLTIQRTEQRDSAMYRCASSLGAPPKPKNIQYFGAGTRLSVL.